The 22 T cell receptor beta chains below come from one sample, sequenced in a study of T cell repertoires in cytomegalovirus infection. TCRdb used MiXCR to reprocess the reads, holding one entry per CDR3 protein. Found here are about 830,000 distinct CDR3 sequences, approximately 32% of them singletons; the top ten hold approximately 13%. The antigens these receptors bind are not known. The material sequenced was cultured CD8+ T cells from PBMCs, taken from culture after CMV antigen stimulation. The source of these receptors is a human donor in good health (CMV status not recorded). Some clones in this sample may be carry-over from other donors' samples.

This clonotype was observed a handful of times. The chain combines TRBV14 with TRBJ2-7; D is unresolved. The CDR3 spans 13 residues. CDR1 and CDR2 from the germline V gene are SGHDN and FVKESK. Trimming cost V 6 bases and J 0 bases, with 9 bases left between them. The CDR3 region has the DNA TGTGCCAGCAGAGGTAGGGACTCCTACGAGCAGTACGTC. Protein sequence: CASRGRDSYEQYV.

The J gene is TRBJ2-2, the V gene TRBV25-1; D not resolved. This CDR3 comprises 12 residues. Germline assignment: CDR1 MGHDK and CDR2 SYGVNS. The V gene lost 7 bases and the J gene lost 7 bases, with 10 bases spanning the gap. The CDR3 sequence: CASTFLGGELFF. The CDR3 DNA reads as TGTGCCAGCACGTTCCTTGGCGGGGAGCTGTTTTTT.

This chain links TRBV7-9 with TRBJ1-5; D is perhaps TRBD1 (5 bases). Trimming took 5 bases from V and 9 from J, leaving 8 bases between them. The CDR3 has 11 amino acids. Germline-derived CDR1 and CDR2 are SEHNR and FQNEAQ (reference sequence). The CDR3 DNA is TGTGCCAGCAGCCATCAGGGGCCCCAGCATTTT. Residues: CASSHQGPQHF.

Many counts were recorded for this clonotype. The chain employs TRBV7-2 and TRBJ2-1; D perhaps matches TRBD2 (6 bases). Trimming removed 5 bases at V and 3 bases at J, with 14 bases between. From germline, CDR1 is SGHTA and CDR2 FQGNSA. The CDR3 is made up of 15 amino acids. The CDR3 here is CASSPTRGSYNEQFF. The CDR3 DNA is TGTGCCAGCAGCCCAACTCGGGGGAGCTACAATGAGCAGTTCTTC.

This clonotype was seen more than once but under ten times. The chain links TRBV7-6 to TRBJ2-3; TRBD2 matches at 7 bases. The V and J ends lost 1 base and 2 bases, in that order; junction bases with no gene match: 18. The CDR3 runs 20 residues. Germline V gene sequence: CDR1 SGHVS, CDR2 FNYEAQ. The CDR3 DNA reads TGTGCCAGCAGCTTAGAGGCAGGTGTAGCGGGCCAACCTACCACAGATACGCAGTATTTT. Its protein product is CASSLEAGVAGQPTTDTQYF.

The CDR3: CATSRSGQGSNYGYTF. The CDR3 coding sequence is TGTGCCACCAGCAGGTCGGGCCAGGGGTCCAACTATGGCTACACCTTC. The chain couples TRBV15 to TRBJ1-2; a possible D gene is TRBD1 (6 bases). This CDR3 is built from 16 residues. V lost 3 bases and J 2 bases, leaving 16 bases between the germline ends. CDR1 is LNHNV, CDR2 YYDKDF, per germline (reference sequence).

Turning to this clonotype: With a much larger clone just one base away, this may be a read error. The final CDR3 position lacks the conserved phenylalanine or tryptophan, pointing to a likely read error. V gene TRBV7-2 combines with J gene TRBJ2-5; TRBD2 agrees at 7 bases. After removal of 1 base from V and 3 bases from J, the junction contained 5 bases not matched to a gene. This CDR3 contains 15 residues. The V gene's germline CDR1 is SGHTA and CDR2 FQGNSA. CDR3 bases: TGTGCCAGCAGCTTAGTATTTGCGGGGGAAGAGACCCAGTACATC. It specifies CASSLVFAGEETQYI.

This clonotype came up a few times. The chain recombines TRBV10-3 with TRBJ1-5; D gene uncertain. V dropped 0 bases and J dropped 7 bases, with 7 bases sitting between them. CDR3 size: 13 residues. Germline V lookup: CDR1 ENHRY, CDR2 SYGVKD. CDR3: CAISESGSQPQHF. CDR3 in DNA: TGTGCCATCAGTGAGTCTGGATCACAGCCCCAGCATTTT.

The rearrangement uses TRBV19 and TRBJ2-2; D gene unclear. The CDR3 totals 14 residues. V lost 3 bases to trimming and J lost 5 bases, with 10 bases between them. Germline assignment: CDR1 LNHDA and CDR2 SQIVND (reference sequence). DNA for the CDR3: TGTGCCAGTAGTATTTGGGCCTATACCGGGGAGCTGTTTTTT. Translation: CASSIWAYTGELFF.

Note on this clonotype: A much larger clone lies a single base off, so this may be a read error. This chain connects TRBV27 to TRBJ1-2; D remains unclear. V was pared by 7 bases and J by 8 bases, with 8 bases between. Looked up from germline, CDR1 is MNHEY and CDR2 is SMNVEV (reference sequence). This CDR3 spans 10 amino acids. The CDR3 nucleotides are TGTGCCAGCACCACGGGGGGCTACACCTTC. Residues: CASTTGGYTF.

This clonotype was seen only a few times. This chain connects TRBV5-6 to TRBJ2-1; no clear D. Trimming cost V 5 bases and J 8 bases, with 20 bases left between them. The length of the CDR3 is 15 residues. CDR1 is SGHDT and CDR2 is YYEEEE in the germline V gene. Here the CDR3 DNA reads TGTGCCAGCAGTAATCCGGGCCCCATCTTGGATGAGCAGTTCTTC. Protein sequence: CASSNPGPILDEQFF.

This clonotype was seen only a few times. The rearrangement joins TRBV27 to TRBJ2-3; 8 bases are shared with TRBD1. This CDR3 contains 15 residues. Germline CDR1 and CDR2: MNHEY and SMNVEV (reference sequence). V shed 8 bases and J 5 bases; nucleotides not matched to a gene: 12. The CDR3 protein is CASAGRGPLGDTQYF. CDR3 bases: TGTGCCAGCGCGGGCAGGGGGCCGCTAGGAGATACGCAGTATTTT.

For the CDR3, the DNA is TGTGCCAGCAGTTATGACAGGAATGGACACTACTATGGCTACACCTTC. This translates into CASSYDRNGHYYGYTF. V usage is TRBV6-5 and J usage is TRBJ1-2; perhaps TRBD1 as D (6 bases). V was trimmed by 3 bases and J by 3 bases, leaving 17 bases between them. This CDR3 comprises 16 residues. Germline CDR1 reads MNHEY; CDR2 reads SVGAGI.

V usage is TRBV7-8 and J usage is TRBJ1-2; TRBD1 matches 7 bases. The CDR3 has 18 residues. CDR1 SGHVS and CDR2 FQNEAQ come from the germline V gene. V was clipped by 5 bases and J by 5 bases; unmatched bases: 20. Here the CDR3 DNA reads TGTGCCAGCAGCCCTCCAGGGGGGGGGATCGGAGTTATTTATGGCTACACCTTC. Translated, it gives CASSPPGGGIGVIYGYTF.

The rearrangement joins TRBV28 to TRBJ2-1; D is undetermined. Trimming removed 3 bases from V and 10 bases from J, with 13 bases in between. Germline V gene sequence: CDR1 MDHEN, CDR2 SYDVKM. The CDR3 totals 13 residues. CDR3 region: CASSFSLYGEQFF. The CDR3 DNA is TGTGCCAGCAGTTTTTCCCTCTATGGCGAGCAGTTCTTC.

This clonotype has a handful of counts. V usage is TRBV6-2 or TRBV6-3 and J usage is TRBJ2-1, with D uncertain. CDR3 length: 16 amino acids. Deletions cut 5 bases from V and 0 bases from J, with 14 bases between. Germline V gene data show CDR1 as MNHEY and CDR2 as SVGEGT. CDR3 DNA: TGTGCCAGCAGTACCCCTACTCTGAGCTCCTACAATGAGCAGTTCTTC. Its protein product is CASSTPTLSSYNEQFF.

The J gene is TRBJ1-1, the V gene TRBV19, with a possible D match to TRBD1 (6 bases). The germline CDR1 and CDR2 sequences are LNHDA and SQIVND (reference sequence). The CDR3 extends over 16 amino acids. Trimming pared 3 bases from V and 5 bases from J, leaving 19 bases between. The CDR3 coding sequence is TGTGCCAGTAGTATCCCAGGCAGTGGGAGGGGGACTGAAGCTTTCTTT. Translating gives CASSIPGSGRGTEAFF.

This clonotype was found a few times. The genes are TRBV20-1 and TRBJ1-2; TRBD1 might be the D (6 bases). The CDR3 covers 14 residues. Germline-derived CDR1 and CDR2 are DFQATT and SNEGSKA (reference sequence). V was trimmed by 3 bases and J by 2 bases, leaving 13 bases between them. The DNA of the CDR3 is TGCAGTGCTAGCCTTGGGACACACAACTATGGCTACACCTTC. Translated, it gives CSASLGTHNYGYTF.

The rearrangement links TRBV27 to TRBJ1-4; perhaps TRBD1 as D (6 bases). The CDR3 is 14 amino acids. Per germline, CDR1 MNHEY and CDR2 SMNVEV (reference sequence). V was cut by 0 bases and J by 6 bases, with 8 bases left in between. The CDR3 DNA follows: TGTGCCAGCAGTTTATCGGGGGCGCATGAAAAACTGTTTTTT. Translation gives CASSLSGAHEKLFF. Full variable domain (missing parts from reference TRBV27 and TRBJ1-4): EAQVTQNPRYLITVTGKKLTVTCSQNMNHEYMSWYRQDPGLGLRQIYYSMNVEVTDKGDVPEGYKVSRKEKRNFPLILESPSPNQTSLYFCASSLSGAHEKLFFGSGTQLSVL.

Ten or more counts support this clonotype. The chain recombines TRBV28 with TRBJ1-6; D may be TRBD1 (6 bases). The length of the CDR3 is 15 residues. Looked up from germline, CDR1 is MDHEN and CDR2 is SYDVKM. Trimming removed 4 bases from V and 5 bases from J, with 12 bases in between. Here the CDR3 reads CASSWGQINNSPLHF. The CDR3 region has the DNA TGTGCCAGCAGTTGGGGGCAAATAAATAATTCACCCCTCCACTTT.

This chain uses TRBV7-4 with TRBJ1-2, with D unclear. The length of the CDR3 is 14 residues. Germline V gene lookup returns CDR1 SGHVT and CDR2 SQSDAQ. Deletions cut 1 base from V and 6 bases from J, with 12 bases between. CDR3 sequence (DNA): TGTGCCAGCAGCTTAGTCGGGGAAAATGATGGCTACACCTTC. This translates into CASSLVGENDGYTF.

This clonotype has more than one count but fewer than ten. The chain carries TRBV12-3 or TRBV12-4 and TRBJ1-4, with TRBD1 as a possible D gene (6 bases). This CDR3 spans 14 amino acids. Trimming removed 10 bases at V and 8 bases at J, with 20 bases between. The CDR3 sequence is CAIQVGGAGEKLFF. CDR3 DNA: TGTGCCATTCAGGTCGGGGGGGCCGGGGAAAAACTGTTTTTT.